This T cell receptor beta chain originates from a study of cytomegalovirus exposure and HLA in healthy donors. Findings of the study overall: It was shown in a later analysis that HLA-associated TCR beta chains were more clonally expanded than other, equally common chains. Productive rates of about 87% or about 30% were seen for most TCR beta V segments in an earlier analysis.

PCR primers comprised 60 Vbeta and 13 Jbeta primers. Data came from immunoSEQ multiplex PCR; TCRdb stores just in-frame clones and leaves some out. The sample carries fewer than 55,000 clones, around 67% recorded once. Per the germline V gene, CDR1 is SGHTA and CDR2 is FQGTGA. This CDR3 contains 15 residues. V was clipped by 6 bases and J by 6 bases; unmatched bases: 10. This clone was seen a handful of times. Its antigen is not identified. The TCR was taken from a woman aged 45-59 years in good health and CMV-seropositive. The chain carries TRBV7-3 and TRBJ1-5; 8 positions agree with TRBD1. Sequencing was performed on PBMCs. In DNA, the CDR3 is TGTGCCAGCAGGCCCCAACAGGGGGTCATTCAGCCCCAGCATTTT. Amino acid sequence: CASRPQQGVIQPQHF.